The rows below give T cell receptor beta chains drawn from one sample of a study of shared clonotypes between healthy human individuals. Produced via immunoSEQ multiplex PCR; TCRdb's table is partial and in-frame only. The table shows about 2.2 million clones, with approximately 92% occurring only once. The sample was naive CD8+ T cells from PBMCs. The receptors shown here come from a man between 18 and 29 years old in good health. Some clones in this sample may be carry-over from other donors' samples. The CDR3 runs from the conserved cysteine through the conserved F or W. D genes are given only for firm matches. Clone size is given for some rows only: seen once, a few or many times, or a class if the clone is expanded.

D gene: NA; clone size: NA; J gene: TRBJ2-7; V gene: TRBV5-6; CDR3 DNA: TGTGCCAGCAGCTTCTATGCCTACGAGCAGTACTTC; CDR3 protein: CASSFYAYEQYF
D gene: TRBD2; clone size: NA; J gene: TRBJ2-1; V gene: TRBV5-6; CDR3 DNA: TGTGCCAGCAGCGGGTTAAGCGGGAGGGCCTACAATGAGCAGTTCTTC; CDR3 protein: CASSGLSGRAYNEQFF
D gene: NA; clone size: NA; J gene: TRBJ1-2; V gene: TRBV9; CDR3 DNA: TGTGCCAGCAGCCACGGGACTGTTGTTGGCTACACCTTC; CDR3 protein: CASSHGTVVGYTF
D gene: NA; clone size: NA; J gene: TRBJ2-7; V gene: TRBV27; CDR3 DNA: TGTGCCAGCGGGTACGGATCCCCAGGCTCTCCCTACGAGCAGTACTTC; CDR3 protein: CASGYGSPGSPYEQYF
D gene: NA; clone size: NA; J gene: TRBJ2-7; V gene: TRBV13; CDR3 DNA: TGTGCCAGCAGCCATAGCACCTACGAGCAGTACTTC; CDR3 protein: CASSHSTYEQYF
D gene: NA; clone size: NA; J gene: TRBJ2-2; V gene: TRBV10-2; CDR3 DNA: TGCGCCAGCAGAGGAGGGGAGCTGTTTTTT; CDR3 protein: CASRGGELFF
D gene: TRBD2; clone size: NA; J gene: TRBJ2-3; V gene: TRBV7-9; CDR3 DNA: TGTGCCAGCAGCTCGAGAAGCGGGAGGCCCACAGATACGCAGTATTTT; CDR3 protein: CASSSRSGRPTDTQYF
D gene: TRBD1; clone size: NA; J gene: TRBJ2-1; V gene: TRBV28; CDR3 DNA: TGTGCCAGCAGTGTCGGGACAGGGGACAATGAGCAGTTCTTC; CDR3 protein: CASSVGTGDNEQFF
D gene: TRBD1; clone size: NA; J gene: TRBJ1-2; V gene: TRBV27; CDR3 DNA: TGTGCCAGCAGTCCACAGGGGGCCGACGGCTACACCTTC; CDR3 protein: CASSPQGADGYTF
D gene: NA; clone size: few; J gene: TRBJ1-5; V gene: TRBV11-2; CDR3 DNA: TGTGCCAGCAGCTTAGGATCGTGGGGCAATCAGCCCCAGCATTTT; CDR3 protein: CASSLGSWGNQPQHF
D gene: NA; clone size: few; J gene: TRBJ2-1; V gene: TRBV6-5; CDR3 DNA: TGTGCCAGCAGTTACTCGGGTTACAATGAGCAGTTCTTC; CDR3 protein: CASSYSGYNEQFF
D gene: NA; clone size: NA; J gene: TRBJ2-2; V gene: TRBV27; CDR3 DNA: TGTGCCAGCAGTCTACGCGGCGGGGAGCTGTTTTTT; CDR3 protein: CASSLRGGELFF
D gene: NA; clone size: NA; J gene: TRBJ2-5; V gene: TRBV4-3; CDR3 DNA: TGCGCCAGCAGCCTGGACGTAGAAGAGACCCAGTACTTC; CDR3 protein: CASSLDVEETQYF
D gene: TRBD2; clone size: NA; J gene: TRBJ2-7; V gene: TRBV2; CDR3 DNA: TGTGCCAGCAGTGATGGACCACCGGGACTAACCTACGAGCAGTACTTC; CDR3 protein: CASSDGPPGLTYEQYF
D gene: TRBD2; clone size: NA; J gene: TRBJ2-1; V gene: TRBV6-5; CDR3 DNA: TGTGCCTCAGCAGTCGGGAGGTGGAATGAGCAGTTCTTC; CDR3 protein: CASAVGRWNEQFF
D gene: TRBD2; clone size: NA; J gene: TRBJ2-7; V gene: TRBV2; CDR3 DNA: TGTGCCAGCAGCACTAGCGGGAGGGCGTCCTACGAGCAGTACTTC; CDR3 protein: CASSTSGRASYEQYF
D gene: TRBD1; clone size: NA; J gene: TRBJ2-1; V gene: TRBV5-6; CDR3 DNA: TGTGCCAGCAGCTTGGGGGGACAGAAAGGATCCTACAATGAGCAGTTCTTC; CDR3 protein: CASSLGGQKGSYNEQFF
D gene: NA; clone size: NA; J gene: TRBJ1-1; V gene: TRBV28; CDR3 DNA: TGTGCCAGCAGCCATACCCGGGAGGGGTCTAGGGTCACTGAAGCTTTCTTT; CDR3 protein: CASSHTREGSRVTEAFF
D gene: NA; clone size: NA; J gene: TRBJ1-1; V gene: TRBV19; CDR3 DNA: TGTGCCAGTAGTATCTCTTGGTATCCAGGGAGTTTGGCTGAAGCTTTCTTT; CDR3 protein: CASSISWYPGSLAEAFF
D gene: NA; clone size: NA; J gene: TRBJ2-7; V gene: TRBV7-8; CDR3 DNA: TGTGCCAGCAGCTTGGCAGGGCACCTCGACGAGCAGTACTTC; CDR3 protein: CASSLAGHLDEQYF
D gene: NA; clone size: NA; J gene: TRBJ2-1; V gene: TRBV5-4; CDR3 DNA: TGTGCCAGCAGCGGAATCACTATCGGGAGTGGGAATGAGCAGTTCTTC; CDR3 protein: CASSGITIGSGNEQFF
D gene: TRBD2; clone size: NA; J gene: TRBJ2-3; V gene: TRBV19; CDR3 DNA: TGTGCCAGTAGTACATCGGGACTAGCGGGAGATACGCAGTATTTT; CDR3 protein: CASSTSGLAGDTQYF
D gene: NA; clone size: NA; J gene: TRBJ2-2; V gene: TRBV29-1; CDR3 DNA: TGCAGCGCCCGAAGGGGGGCGGGGACCGGGGAGCTGTTTTTT; CDR3 protein: CSARRGAGTGELFF
D gene: TRBD1; clone size: NA; J gene: TRBJ1-1; V gene: TRBV19; CDR3 DNA: TGTGCCAGTAGTACCCATCCGGGACAGTTGAACACTGAAGCTTTCTTT; CDR3 protein: CASSTHPGQLNTEAFF
D gene: TRBD1; clone size: NA; J gene: TRBJ1-2; V gene: TRBV4-3; CDR3 DNA: TGCGCCAGCAGCCAAGGCCCCAGGGGGGTCTTCTATGGCTACACCTTC; CDR3 protein: CASSQGPRGVFYGYTF
D gene: TRBD2; clone size: NA; J gene: TRBJ2-2; V gene: TRBV7-9; CDR3 DNA: TGTGCCAGCACCCTTAGAGGCGCGGGAGTCCCCGGGGAGCTGTTTTTT; CDR3 protein: CASTLRGAGVPGELFF
D gene: NA; clone size: NA; J gene: TRBJ2-1; V gene: TRBV27; CDR3 DNA: TGTGCCAGCAGCCCTACCGGAGGGAGCTCCTACAATGAGCAGTTCTTC; CDR3 protein: CASSPTGGSSYNEQFF
D gene: TRBD2; clone size: NA; J gene: TRBJ2-3; V gene: TRBV4-1; CDR3 DNA: TGCGCCAGCAGCCAACTAGCGGGAGACACAGATACGCAGTATTTT; CDR3 protein: CASSQLAGDTDTQYF
D gene: NA; clone size: once; J gene: TRBJ2-1; V gene: TRBV5-4; CDR3 DNA: TGTGCCAGCAGGAGGATGGGGACTCCCGATGAGCAGTTCTTC; CDR3 protein: CASRRMGTPDEQFF
D gene: TRBD2; clone size: NA; J gene: TRBJ2-7; V gene: TRBV7-8; CDR3 DNA: TGTGCCAGCAGCTTAGGCGGGAGGATCGACGAGCAGTACTTC; CDR3 protein: CASSLGGRIDEQYF
D gene: NA; clone size: NA; J gene: TRBJ2-7; V gene: TRBV18; CDR3 DNA: TGTGCCAGCTCACTTCCGCCCCATACTACGGGGCGTCAAATTTTCTACGAGCAGTACTTC; CDR3 protein: CASSLPPHTTGRQIFYEQYF
D gene: NA; clone size: NA; J gene: TRBJ2-1; V gene: TRBV7-6; CDR3 DNA: TGTGCCAGCAGCCCGTATGAGGGCTCCTACAATGAGCAGTTCTTC; CDR3 protein: CASSPYEGSYNEQFF
D gene: NA; clone size: once; J gene: TRBJ2-7; V gene: TRBV27; CDR3 DNA: TGTGCCAGCAGTTTATCAGCATCCTACGAGCAGTACTTC; CDR3 protein: CASSLSASYEQYF
D gene: TRBD1; clone size: NA; J gene: TRBJ2-2; V gene: TRBV9; CDR3 DNA: TGTGCCAGCATGGAAGGGGGCACGAACACCGGGGAGCTGTTTTTT; CDR3 protein: CASMEGGTNTGELFF
D gene: TRBD1; clone size: NA; J gene: TRBJ2-7; V gene: TRBV28; CDR3 DNA: TGTGCCAGCAGTTTAGCAGGGGGTTTCTCCTACGAGCAGTACTTC; CDR3 protein: CASSLAGGFSYEQYF
D gene: NA; clone size: NA; J gene: TRBJ1-5; V gene: TRBV7-9; CDR3 DNA: TGTGCCAGCAGCCCAGCCGAGGGGTTTGGTCAGCCCCAGCATTTT; CDR3 protein: CASSPAEGFGQPQHF
D gene: NA; clone size: few; J gene: TRBJ1-1; V gene: TRBV7-9; CDR3 DNA: TGTGCCAGCAGCGCGGAGACCACTGAAGCTTTCTTT; CDR3 protein: CASSAETTEAFF
D gene: TRBD2; clone size: NA; J gene: TRBJ2-7; V gene: TRBV4-1; CDR3 DNA: TGCGCCAGCAGCCAAGTTCGGCTAGCGGGAGACTACGAGCAGTACTTC; CDR3 protein: CASSQVRLAGDYEQYF
D gene: NA; clone size: once; J gene: TRBJ1-1; V gene: TRBV27; CDR3 DNA: TGTGCCAGCAGTTTATCCCCCATCACTGAAGCTTTCTTT; CDR3 protein: CASSLSPITEAFF
D gene: NA; clone size: NA; J gene: TRBJ2-1; V gene: TRBV11-2; CDR3 DNA: TGTGCCAGCAGCTTAGGGGCGGCGGTACCGGATGAGCAGTTCTTC; CDR3 protein: CASSLGAAVPDEQFF
D gene: NA; clone size: NA; J gene: TRBJ2-1; V gene: TRBV9; CDR3 DNA: TGTGCCAGCAGCGTAGAATGGACCTACAATGAGCAGTTCTTC; CDR3 protein: CASSVEWTYNEQFF
D gene: NA; clone size: NA; J gene: TRBJ1-5; V gene: TRBV28; CDR3 DNA: TGTGCCAGCAGCCTCGCCCCGTCCGGGCGGACGCGGCCCCAGCATTTT; CDR3 protein: CASSLAPSGRTRPQHF
D gene: NA; clone size: NA; J gene: TRBJ2-7; V gene: TRBV4-2; CDR3 DNA: TGTGCCAGCAGCCAAGCTCATGAGCAGTACTTC; CDR3 protein: CASSQAHEQYF
D gene: TRBD1; clone size: NA; J gene: TRBJ2-7; V gene: TRBV4-1; CDR3 DNA: TGCGCCAGCAGCCACTTTGGGACAGTCTCCTACGAGCAGTACTTC; CDR3 protein: CASSHFGTVSYEQYF
D gene: NA; clone size: NA; J gene: TRBJ2-7; V gene: TRBV12-5; CDR3 DNA: TGTGCTAGTGCACTGGGGGCTCTAGCGTCCGAGCAGTACTTC; CDR3 protein: CASALGALASEQYF
D gene: TRBD2; clone size: NA; J gene: TRBJ2-3; V gene: TRBV28; CDR3 DNA: TGTGCCAGCAGTCTGCGACTAGCGGGAGGCACAGATACGCAGTATTTT; CDR3 protein: CASSLRLAGGTDTQYF
D gene: NA; clone size: NA; J gene: TRBJ2-7; V gene: TRBV28; CDR3 DNA: TGTGCCAGCAGTCCGGGGGCTTATAGCTCCTACGAGCAGTACTTC; CDR3 protein: CASSPGAYSSYEQYF
D gene: NA; clone size: NA; J gene: TRBJ2-5; V gene: TRBV7-8; CDR3 DNA: TGTGCCAGCAGCACAAGAACGGGGGATGGGGAGACCCAGTACTTC; CDR3 protein: CASSTRTGDGETQYF
D gene: TRBD1; clone size: NA; J gene: TRBJ2-7; V gene: TRBV28; CDR3 DNA: TGTGCCAGCAGTCTACAGGGGTGGTCCTACGAGCAGTACTTC; CDR3 protein: CASSLQGWSYEQYF
D gene: TRBD1; clone size: NA; J gene: TRBJ2-7; V gene: TRBV11-3; CDR3 DNA: TGTGCCAGCAGCCCTGACAGGGGGTCCTACGAGCAGTACTTC; CDR3 protein: CASSPDRGSYEQYF
D gene: TRBD1; clone size: NA; J gene: TRBJ2-7; V gene: TRBV6-1; CDR3 DNA: TGTGCCAGCAGTGAAGACTGGACAGGGGTCACCTTGTACGAGCAGTACTTC; CDR3 protein: CASSEDWTGVTLYEQYF
D gene: NA; clone size: NA; J gene: TRBJ2-1; V gene: TRBV2; CDR3 DNA: TGTGCCAGCAGTAAACGACCTTACAATGAGCAGTTCTTC; CDR3 protein: CASSKRPYNEQFF
D gene: NA; clone size: NA; J gene: TRBJ2-3; V gene: TRBV11-2; CDR3 DNA: TGTGCCAGCAGCCCCCCTTCAGATACGCAGTATTTT; CDR3 protein: CASSPPSDTQYF
D gene: NA; clone size: NA; J gene: TRBJ1-4; V gene: TRBV5-1; CDR3 DNA: TGCGCCAGCAGCTTGGCCTCCCAGGGGCTAGCGGAAAAACTGTTTTTT; CDR3 protein: CASSLASQGLAEKLFF